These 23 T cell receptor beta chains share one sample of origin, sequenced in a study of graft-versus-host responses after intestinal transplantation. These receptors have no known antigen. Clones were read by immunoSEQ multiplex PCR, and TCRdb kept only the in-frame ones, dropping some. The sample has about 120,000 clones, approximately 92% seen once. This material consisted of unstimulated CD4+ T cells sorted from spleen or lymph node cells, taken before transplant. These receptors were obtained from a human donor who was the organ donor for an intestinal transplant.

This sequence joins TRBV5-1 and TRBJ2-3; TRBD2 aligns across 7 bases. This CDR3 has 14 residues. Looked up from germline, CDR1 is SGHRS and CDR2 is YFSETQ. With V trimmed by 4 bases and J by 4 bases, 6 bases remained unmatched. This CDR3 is CASSRRERSDTQYF. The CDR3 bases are TGCGCCAGCAGCAGGCGGGAGAGATCAGATACGCAGTATTTT.

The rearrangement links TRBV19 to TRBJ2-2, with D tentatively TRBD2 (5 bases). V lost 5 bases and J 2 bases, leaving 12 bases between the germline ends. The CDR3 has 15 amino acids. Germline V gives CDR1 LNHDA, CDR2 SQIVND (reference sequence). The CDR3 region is CASSPWTGNTGELFF. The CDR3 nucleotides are TGTGCCAGTAGTCCATGGACGGGAAACACCGGGGAGCTGTTTTTT. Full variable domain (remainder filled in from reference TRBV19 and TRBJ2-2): DGGITQSPKYLFRKEGQNVTLSCEQNLNHDAMYWYRQDPGQGLRLIYYSQIVNDFQKGDIAEGYSVSREKKESFPLTVTSAQKNPTAFYLCASSPWTGNTGELFFGEGSRLTVL.

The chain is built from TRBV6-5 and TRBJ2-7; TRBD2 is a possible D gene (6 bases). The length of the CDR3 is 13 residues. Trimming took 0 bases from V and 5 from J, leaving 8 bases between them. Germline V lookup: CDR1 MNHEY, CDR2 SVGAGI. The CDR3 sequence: CASSYSTGDEQYF. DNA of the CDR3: TGTGCCAGCAGTTACTCGACGGGGGACGAGCAGTACTTC.

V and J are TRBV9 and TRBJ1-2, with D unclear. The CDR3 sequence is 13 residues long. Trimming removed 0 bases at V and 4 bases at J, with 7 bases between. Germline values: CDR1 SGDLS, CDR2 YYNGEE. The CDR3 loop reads CASSVVPAYGYTF. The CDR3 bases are TGTGCCAGCAGCGTAGTGCCTGCCTATGGCTACACCTTC. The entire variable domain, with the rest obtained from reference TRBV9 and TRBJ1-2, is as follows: DSGVTQTPKHLITATGQRVTLRCSPRSGDLSVYWYQQSLDQGLQFLIQYYNGEERAKGNILERFSAQQFPDLHSELNLSSLELGDSALYFCASSVVPAYGYTFGSGTRLTVV.

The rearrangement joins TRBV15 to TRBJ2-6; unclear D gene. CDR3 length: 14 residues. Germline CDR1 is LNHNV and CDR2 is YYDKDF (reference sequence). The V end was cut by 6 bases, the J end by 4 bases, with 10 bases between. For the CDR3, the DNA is TGTGCCACCAGATCATCGTCCGGGGCCAACGTCCTGACTTTC. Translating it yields CATRSSSGANVLTF.

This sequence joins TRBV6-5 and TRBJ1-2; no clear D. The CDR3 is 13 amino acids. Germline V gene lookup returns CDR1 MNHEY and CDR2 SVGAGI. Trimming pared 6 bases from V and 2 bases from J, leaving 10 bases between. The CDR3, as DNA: TGTGCCAGCAGCCGTATAGGAAACTATGGCTACACCTTC. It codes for CASSRIGNYGYTF.

The CDR3 protein is CASSLDLGLETQYF. The CDR3 nucleotides are TGTGCCAGTAGTCTCGACCTTGGGCTGGAGACCCAGTACTTC. The chain joins TRBV19 to TRBJ2-5, with D unclear. CDR1 and CDR2 (germline): LNHDA, SQIVND (reference sequence). This CDR3 is built from 14 residues. Trimming took off 5 bases at V and 5 bases at J, with 15 bases between the two ends.

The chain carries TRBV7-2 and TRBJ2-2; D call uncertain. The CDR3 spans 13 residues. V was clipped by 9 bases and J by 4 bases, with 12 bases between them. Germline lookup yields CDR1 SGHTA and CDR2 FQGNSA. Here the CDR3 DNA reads TGTGCCAGGCAGACGGGTCGCACCGGGGAGCTGTTTTTT. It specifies CARQTGRTGELFF.

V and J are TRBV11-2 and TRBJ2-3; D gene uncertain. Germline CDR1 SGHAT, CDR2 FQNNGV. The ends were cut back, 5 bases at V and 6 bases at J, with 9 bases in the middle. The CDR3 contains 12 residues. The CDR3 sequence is CASSPTRDTQYF. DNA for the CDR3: TGTGCCAGCAGCCCGACTCGGGATACGCAGTATTTT.

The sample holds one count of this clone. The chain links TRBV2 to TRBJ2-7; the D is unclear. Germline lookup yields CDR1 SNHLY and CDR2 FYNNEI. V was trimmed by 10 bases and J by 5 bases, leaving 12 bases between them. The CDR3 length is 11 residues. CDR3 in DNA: TGTGCCACCAGACCTGGAGACGAGCAGTACTTC. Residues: CATRPGDEQYF.

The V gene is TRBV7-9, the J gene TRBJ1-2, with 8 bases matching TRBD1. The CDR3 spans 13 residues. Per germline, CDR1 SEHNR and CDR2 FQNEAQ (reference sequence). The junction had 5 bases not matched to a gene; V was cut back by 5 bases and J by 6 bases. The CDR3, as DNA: TGTGCCAGCAGCCCAGGGGGCGGTAATGGCTACACCTTC. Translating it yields CASSPGGGNGYTF.

CDR3 nucleotides: TGTGCCATCAGTGAGTCGAGGAGGGCCAGGGGCGCAGATACGCAGTATTTT. Encoded protein: CAISESRRARGADTQYF. The chain links TRBV10-3 to TRBJ2-3, with D possibly called TRBD1 or TRBD2 (6 bases each). CDR3 length: 17 amino acids. V was pared by 0 bases and J by 4 bases, with 17 bases between. The germline gives CDR1 ENHRY, CDR2 SYGVKD.

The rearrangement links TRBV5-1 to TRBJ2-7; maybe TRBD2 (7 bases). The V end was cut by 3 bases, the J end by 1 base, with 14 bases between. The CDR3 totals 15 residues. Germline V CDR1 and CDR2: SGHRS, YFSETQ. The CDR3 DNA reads TGCGCCAGCAGCTGGGGAGGGACACCTTCCTACGAGCAGTACTTC. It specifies CASSWGGTPSYEQYF.

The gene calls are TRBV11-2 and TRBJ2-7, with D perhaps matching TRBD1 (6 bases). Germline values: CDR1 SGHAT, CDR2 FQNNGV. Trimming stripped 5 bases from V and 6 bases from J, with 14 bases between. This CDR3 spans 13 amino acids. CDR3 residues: CASSPQQGPEQYF. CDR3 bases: TGTGCCAGCAGCCCCCAGCAGGGGCCCGAGCAGTACTTC.

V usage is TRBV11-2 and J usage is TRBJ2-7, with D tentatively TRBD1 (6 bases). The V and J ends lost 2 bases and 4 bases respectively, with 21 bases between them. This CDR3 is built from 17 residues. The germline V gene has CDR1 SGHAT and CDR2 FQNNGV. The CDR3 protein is CASSLPSHGAQGYEQYF. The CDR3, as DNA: TGTGCCAGCAGCTTACCATCCCACGGGGCGCAGGGGTACGAGCAGTACTTC.

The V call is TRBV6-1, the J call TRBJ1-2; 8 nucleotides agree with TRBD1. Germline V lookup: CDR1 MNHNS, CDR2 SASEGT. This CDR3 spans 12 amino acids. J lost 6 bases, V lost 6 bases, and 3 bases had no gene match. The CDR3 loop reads CASRQGEDGYTF. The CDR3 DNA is TGTGCCAGCAGACAGGGGGAGGATGGCTACACCTTC.

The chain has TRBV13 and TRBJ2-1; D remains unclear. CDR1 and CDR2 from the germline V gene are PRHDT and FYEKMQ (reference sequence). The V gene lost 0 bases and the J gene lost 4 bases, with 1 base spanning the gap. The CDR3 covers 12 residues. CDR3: CASSLGYNEQFF. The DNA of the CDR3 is TGTGCCAGCAGCTTAGGGTACAATGAGCAGTTCTTC.

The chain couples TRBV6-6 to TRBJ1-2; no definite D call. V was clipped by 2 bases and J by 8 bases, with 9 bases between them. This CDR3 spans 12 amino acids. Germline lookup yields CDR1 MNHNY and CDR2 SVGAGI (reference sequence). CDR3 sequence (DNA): TGTGCCAGCAGTTACGGTGTTTTAGGCTACACCTTC. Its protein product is CASSYGVLGYTF.

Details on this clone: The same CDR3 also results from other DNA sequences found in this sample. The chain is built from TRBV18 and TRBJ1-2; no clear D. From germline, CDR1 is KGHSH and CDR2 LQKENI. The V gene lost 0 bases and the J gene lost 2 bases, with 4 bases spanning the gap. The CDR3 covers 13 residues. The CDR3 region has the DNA TGTGCCAGCTCACCACCAGGAAACTATGGCTACACCTTC. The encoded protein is CASSPPGNYGYTF. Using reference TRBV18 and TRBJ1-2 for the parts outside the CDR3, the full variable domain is NAGVMQNPRHLVRRRGQEARLRCSPMKGHSHVYWYRQLPEEGLKFMVYLQKENIIDESGMPKERFSAEFPKEGPSILRIQQVVRGDSAAYFCASSPPGNYGYTFGSGTRLTVV.

The CDR3 protein is CASSYKEEQYF. The CDR3, as DNA: TGTGCCAGCAGTTACAAGGAGGAGCAGTACTTC. The genes are TRBV6-6 and TRBJ2-7, with D unresolved. Trimming shortened V by 2 bases and J by 7 bases, and 6 bases separated the two germline ends. There are 11 residues in the CDR3. The germline V gene has CDR1 MNHNY and CDR2 SVGAGI (reference sequence).

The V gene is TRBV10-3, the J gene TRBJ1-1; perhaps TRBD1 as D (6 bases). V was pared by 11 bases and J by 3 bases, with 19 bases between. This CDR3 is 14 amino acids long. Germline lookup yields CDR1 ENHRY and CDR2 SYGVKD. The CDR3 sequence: CAAHRGGGDTEAFF. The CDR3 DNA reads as TGTGCCGCACACCGCGGGGGCGGGGACACTGAAGCTTTCTTT.

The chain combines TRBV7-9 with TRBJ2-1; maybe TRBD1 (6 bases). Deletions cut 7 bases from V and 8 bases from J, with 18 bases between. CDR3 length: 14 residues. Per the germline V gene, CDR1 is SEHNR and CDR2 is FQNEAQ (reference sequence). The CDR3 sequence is CASTLRTGLDEQFF. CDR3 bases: TGTGCCAGCACCCTACGTACAGGGTTGGATGAGCAGTTCTTC.

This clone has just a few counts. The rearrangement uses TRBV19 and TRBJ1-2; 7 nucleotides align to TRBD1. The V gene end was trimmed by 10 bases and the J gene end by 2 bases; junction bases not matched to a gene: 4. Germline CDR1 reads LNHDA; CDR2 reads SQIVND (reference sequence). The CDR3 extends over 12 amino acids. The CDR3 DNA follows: TGTGCCACCCGGGACAGAAACTATGGCTACACCTTC. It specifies CATRDRNYGYTF.